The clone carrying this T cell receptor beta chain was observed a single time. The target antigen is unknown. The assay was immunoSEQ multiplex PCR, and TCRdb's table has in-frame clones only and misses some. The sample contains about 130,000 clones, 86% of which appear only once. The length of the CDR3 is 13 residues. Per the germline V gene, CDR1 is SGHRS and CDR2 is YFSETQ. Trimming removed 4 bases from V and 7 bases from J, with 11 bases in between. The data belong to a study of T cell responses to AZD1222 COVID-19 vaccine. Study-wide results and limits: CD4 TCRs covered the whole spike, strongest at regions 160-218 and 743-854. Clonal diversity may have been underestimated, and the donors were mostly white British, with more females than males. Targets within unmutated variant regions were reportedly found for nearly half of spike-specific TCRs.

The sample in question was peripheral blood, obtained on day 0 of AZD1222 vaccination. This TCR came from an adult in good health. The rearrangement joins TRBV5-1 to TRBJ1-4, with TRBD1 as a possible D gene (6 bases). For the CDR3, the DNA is TGCGCCAGCAGCCTCGGACAGAGTGAAAAACTGTTTTTT. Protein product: CASSLGQSEKLFF.